This T cell receptor (beta chain) emerged from a study of early T cells in non-severe SARS-CoV-2 infection. Study-level points and caveats: Clonotype matching in VDJdb favored anti-spike CD8 responses and did not capture private and CD4 specificities.

This clonotype was seen many times. The antigen remains unidentified. Molecules of cDNA were individually given unique molecular identifiers that were attached to them. TCRdb used MiXCR to reprocess the 5' RACE reads, holding one entry per CDR3 protein. The sample comprises some 88,000 distinct CDR3 sequences, around 16% of which are singletons, and about 4.7% rests with the top ten. V was trimmed by 3 bases and J by 0 bases, leaving 9 bases between them. CDR3 length: 13 amino acids. Germline loops: CDR1 SQVTM, CDR2 ANQGSEA. The sample in question was whole blood, obtained at baseline. The genes are TRBV29-1 and TRBJ2-7; D possibly corresponds to TRBD1 (5 bases). The sequence was obtained from an adult who was a healthcare worker with PCR-confirmed SARS-CoV-2 infection or an uninfected control (not recorded which). The CDR3 spells CSVEMDTSYEQYF. In nucleotides, the CDR3 is TGCAGCGTTGAGATGGACACCTCCTACGAGCAGTACTTC.